This T cell receptor (beta chain) derives from a study of beta chain features in type 1 diabetes. Overall study results and limits: Unsettled here was the matter of whether HLA type influences TCRB rearrangement. Among all four CD4+ subsets, Type 1 diabetes patients had TCRB CDR3s that were moderately but significantly shorter.

On this clone: The target antigen is unknown.

Germline lookup yields CDR1 SGDLS and CDR2 YYNGEE. The CDR3 length is 14 residues. With 1 base clipped from V and 0 bases from J, the junction kept 1 base outside the gene matches. Expressed TCRB transcripts were sequenced because the isolated RNA had all been reverse transcribed beforehand. The average read count of naive, central memory and regulatory T cell samples was around 3.6 million. Repertoires were generated with immunoSEQ multiplex PCR, while TCRdb's copy carries only in-frame clones and drops some. The sample lists roughly 130,000 clones, about 15% occurring once. The material sequenced was central memory CD4+ T cells from blood. This TCR derives from a man aged 30-40 years with type 1 diabetes. The chain links TRBV9 to TRBJ2-7; the match to TRBD1 covers 7 bases. The chain's CDR3 is CASSVQGDSYEQYF. The CDR3 DNA sequence: TGTGCCAGCAGCGTACAGGGGGACTCCTACGAGCAGTACTTC. The full variable domain, in which reference TRBV9 and TRBJ2-7 provide the parts outside the CDR3, is DSGVTQTPKHLITATGQRVTLRCSPRSGDLSVYWYQQSLDQGLQFLIQYYNGEERAKGNILERFSAQQFPDLHSELNLSSLELGDSALYFCASSVQGDSYEQYFGPGTRLTVT.